One sample yielded the 12 T cell receptor beta chains listed below, sequenced in a study of response to subunit inactivated influenza vaccine. One entry per CDR3 protein, called by TCRdb with MiXCR from the RT-PCR reads. The repertoire holds 550,000 to 650,000 distinct CDR3 sequences, 12% seen once, with 10% to 13% in the top ten. This specimen consisted of PBMCs from blood, obtained on the day of vaccination. All receptors derive from a man in his forties or fifties who received an inactivated influenza vaccine.

The V call is TRBV5-1, the J call TRBJ2-7; D possibly corresponds to TRBD2 (5 bases). CDR1 is SGHRS and CDR2 is YFSETQ in the germline V gene. V was clipped by 4 bases and J by 2 bases, with 13 bases between them. The CDR3 length is 14 residues. CDR3 amino acids: CASSQDGMAYEQYF. In DNA form, the CDR3 reads TGCGCCAGCAGCCAGGACGGGATGGCCTACGAGCAGTACTTC.

This clonotype has only a few counts. The gene calls are TRBV3-1 and TRBJ1-6, with 7 bases fitting TRBD1. With 6 bases clipped from V and 2 bases from J, the junction kept 4 bases outside the gene matches. The CDR3 runs 15 residues. Per the germline V gene, CDR1 is LGHDT and CDR2 is YNNKEL (reference sequence). CDR3 in amino acids: CASRATGAYNSPLHF. The CDR3 DNA reads as TGTGCCAGCAGAGCAACAGGGGCCTATAATTCACCCCTCCACTTT.

This sequence joins TRBV6-5 and TRBJ2-1, with TRBD2 matching over 8 bases. Germline assignment: CDR1 MNHEY and CDR2 SVGAGI. The CDR3 length is 17 residues. Trimming removed 0 bases from V and 10 bases from J; junction bases left unmatched: 14. This CDR3 reads CASSYSPQERELWEQFF. The CDR3 DNA sequence: TGTGCCAGCAGTTACTCTCCGCAGGAGCGGGAGTTGTGGGAGCAGTTCTTC.

This chain uses TRBV30 with TRBJ2-2; possibly TRBD1 or TRBD2 for D (5 bases each). This CDR3 comprises 17 residues. Deletions cut 3 bases from V and 1 base from J, with 18 bases between. CDR1 is GTSNPN, CDR2 SVGIG, per germline (reference sequence). The CDR3 DNA reads TGTGCCTGGAGCCGGAAGGGGTACGGGAAGAACACCGGGGAGCTGTTTTTT. Amino acids: CAWSRKGYGKNTGELFF.

This chain connects TRBV18 to TRBJ2-1; a weak D match, TRBD2 (6 bases). The CDR3 runs 14 residues. Germline CDR1 is KGHSH and CDR2 is LQKENI. Between the trimmed V and J ends, which lost 3 bases and 7 bases, there was a span of 13 bases. The CDR3 sequence: CASSPSRGKNEQFF. The CDR3 bases are TGTGCCAGCTCACCTTCCCGGGGGAAAAATGAGCAGTTCTTC.

This chain links TRBV7-9 with TRBJ2-7; 7 bases are shared with TRBD1. The J call may be in error: the DNA end matches TRBJ2-1 better. The CDR3 length is 15 residues. In germline, CDR1 is SEHNR, CDR2 FQNEAQ (reference sequence). DNA of the CDR3: TGTGCCAGCAGCGCAATGGACAGGACCACCTACGAGCAGTTCTTC. Amino acid sequence: CASSAMDRTTYEQFF.

V and J are TRBV7-2 and TRBJ2-3, with D hard to call. This CDR3 spans 12 amino acids. Trimming left V 5 bases short and J 5 bases short, with 8 bases between. The germline V gene encodes CDR1 SGHTA and CDR2 FQGNSA. The chain's CDR3 is CASSHLRDTQYF. The CDR3 DNA reads TGTGCCAGCAGCCACCTACGAGATACGCAGTATTTT.

The gene calls are TRBV11-2 and TRBJ1-5; D perhaps matches TRBD1 (5 bases). The V end lost 5 bases, the J end lost 5 bases, and 28 bases lay between the germline ends. The CDR3 spans 19 residues. Germline CDR1 reads SGHAT; CDR2 reads FQNNGV. The CDR3 region has the DNA TGTGCCAGCAGCCTTTCCACCGGACACCTTACGCGATACGATCAGCCCCAGCATTTT. Translation: CASSLSTGHLTRYDQPQHF.

This clonotype was counted a few times. The gene calls are TRBV7-9 and TRBJ2-3; TRBD2 matches at 11 bases. The junction had 5 bases not matched to a gene; V was cut back by 5 bases and J by 4 bases. The germline gives CDR1 SEHNR, CDR2 FQNEAQ (reference sequence). The CDR3 is made up of 15 amino acids. The DNA for the CDR3 is TGTGCCAGCAGCGGACAGGGACTAGCGGCAGATACGCAGTATTTT. It codes for CASSGQGLAADTQYF.

This rearrangement joins TRBV4-3 to TRBJ2-1; 10 nucleotides match TRBD2. This CDR3 contains 15 residues. Germline values: CDR1 LGHNA, CDR2 YSLEER. V lost 1 base, J lost 9 bases, and 6 bases stayed unmatched. The CDR3 DNA is TGCGCCAGCAGCCAAGGGAGCGGGGGGGCAGTTGAGCAGTTCTTC. Residues: CASSQGSGGAVEQFF.

There are a few counts of this clonotype. V usage is TRBV6-5 and J usage is TRBJ2-7, with D perhaps TRBD1 or TRBD2 (5 bases each). Trimming took 6 bases from V and 3 from J, leaving 9 bases between them. The CDR3 totals 12 residues. The germline gives CDR1 MNHEY, CDR2 SVGAGI. The DNA of the CDR3 is TGTGCCAGCAGAGGGACCTTCTACGAGCAGTACTTC. Translation: CASRGTFYEQYF.

The chain uses TRBV5-1 and TRBJ2-3; the D gene could be TRBD1 or TRBD2 (5 bases each). The germline gives CDR1 SGHRS, CDR2 YFSETQ. The CDR3 consists of 13 residues. V shed 7 bases and J shed 0 bases, with 9 bases lying between them. Here the CDR3 DNA reads TGCGCCAGCGGGGGACCCAGCACAGATACGCAGTATTTT. Its protein is CASGGPSTDTQYF.